The clone carrying this T cell receptor (beta chain) has more than one count but fewer than ten. This sample stems from a study of OX40 agonist ivuxolimab in advanced cancers. Study context: Under the entry rules, prior anti-PD-1, anti-PD-L1 or anti-CTLA-4 therapy was allowed, and approximately 40% had some.

Trimming shortened V by 2 bases and J by 2 bases, and 8 bases separated the two germline ends. Germline assignment: CDR1 GTSNPN and CDR2 SVGIG (reference sequence). The CDR3 contains 13 residues. The data were produced by immunoSEQ multiplex PCR, yet TCRdb's version contains in-frame clones alone and is incomplete. The repertoire includes roughly 100,000 clones, around 92% of them detected once, and around 0.3% sits in the top ten. This specimen was CD4+ or CD8+ T cells sorted from blood, taken in a trial of the OX40 agonist ivuxolimab. The chain combines TRBV30 with TRBJ2-3; D perhaps matches TRBD2 (6 bases). The sequence derives from an adult with an advanced solid tumor such as melanoma, head and neck, liver or kidney cancer. The CDR3 bases are TGTGCCTGGAGTCGGGAGTTCACAGATACGCAGTATTTT. It codes for CAWSREFTDTQYF. Complete variable domain (other parts from reference TRBV30 and TRBJ2-3): SQTIHQWPATLVQPVGSPLSLECTVEGTSNPNLYWYRQAAGRGLQLLFYSVGIGQISSEVPQNLSASRPQDRQFILSSKKLLLSDSGFYLCAWSREFTDTQYFGPGTRLTVL.